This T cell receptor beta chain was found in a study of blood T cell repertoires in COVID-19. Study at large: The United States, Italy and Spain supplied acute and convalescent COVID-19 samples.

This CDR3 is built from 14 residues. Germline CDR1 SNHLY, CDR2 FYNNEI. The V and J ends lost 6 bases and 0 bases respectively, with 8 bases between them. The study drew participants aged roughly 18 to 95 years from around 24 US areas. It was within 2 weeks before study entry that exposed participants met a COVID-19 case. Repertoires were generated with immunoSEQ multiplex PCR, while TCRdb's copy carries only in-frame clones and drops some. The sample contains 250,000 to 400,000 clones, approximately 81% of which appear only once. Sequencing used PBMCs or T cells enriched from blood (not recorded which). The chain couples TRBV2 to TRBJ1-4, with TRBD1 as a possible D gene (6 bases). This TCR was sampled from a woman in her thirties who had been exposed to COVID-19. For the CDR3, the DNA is TGTGCCAGCAGGGACAGATCAACTAATGAAAAACTGTTTTTT. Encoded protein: CASRDRSTNEKLFF.